This T cell receptor beta chain was observed in a study of blood T cell repertoires in COVID-19. Study at large: COVID-19 samples, acute and convalescent, were from the United States, Italy and Spain.

Authors' data handling: Nucleated cell counts were estimated from reference gene primer amplification. Clones were read by immunoSEQ multiplex PCR, and TCRdb kept only the in-frame ones, dropping some. The V and J calls and clone size were taken over from that table, and D and trimming were inferred from the DNA. Here the sample spans some 45,000 clones, less than 95% being singletons. Germline V gene data show CDR1 as GTSNPN and CDR2 as SVGIG (reference sequence). This CDR3 is built from 11 residues. The V and J ends lost 5 bases and 5 bases respectively, with 4 bases between them. Sequenced: peripheral blood. This TCR derives from a man in his 70s with active COVID-19. The chain carries TRBV30 and TRBJ1-6; no clear D gene. The CDR3: CAWQNNSPLHF. The CDR3 DNA reads TGTGCCTGGCAAAATAATTCACCCCTCCACTTT.